The 32 T cell receptor beta chains below come from one sample, sequenced in a study of cytomegalovirus exposure and HLA in healthy donors. The PCR used 60 Vbeta and 13 Jbeta primers. Sequenced by immunoSEQ multiplex PCR; TCRdb stores in-frame clones only, minus some. The table lists about 90,000 clones, less than 80% of them singletons. The sequencing sample was made of PBMCs. The receptors originated from a woman in her 50s in good health and CMV-seropositive.

This clone was counted between two and nine times. The rearrangement uses TRBV29-1 and TRBJ2-1; D call uncertain. From germline, CDR1 is SQVTM and CDR2 ANQGSEA. This CDR3 is 11 amino acids long. V dropped 6 bases and J dropped 9 bases, with 12 bases sitting between them. CDR3 loop: CSVVGASEQFF. CDR3 nucleotides: TGCAGCGTGGTAGGTGCTAGTGAGCAGTTCTTC.

V is TRBV27 and J is TRBJ2-7; tentatively, D is TRBD1 (5 bases). The germline V and J ends were trimmed by 3 bases and 5 bases, with 8 bases remaining between them. CDR1 is MNHEY and CDR2 is SMNVEV in the germline V gene (reference sequence). The CDR3 is 12 residues long. The CDR3: CASSFQGNEQYF. The CDR3 region has the DNA TGTGCCAGCAGTTTCCAGGGCAACGAGCAGTACTTC.

This clone was found once. V gene TRBV18 combines with J gene TRBJ2-2, with 7 positions matching TRBD1. The germline gives CDR1 KGHSH, CDR2 LQKENI. Losses at the gene ends were 1 base for V and 5 bases for J; bases not matched to a gene: 4. The length of the CDR3 is 15 residues. As DNA, the CDR3 is TGTGCCAGCTCACCACAAGGGGGCGCGACCGGGGAGCTGTTTTTT. Protein: CASSPQGGATGELFF.

The gene calls are TRBV6-5 and TRBJ1-6; 7 bases agree with TRBD1. Germline CDR1 and CDR2: MNHEY and SVGAGI. This CDR3 spans 15 amino acids. With 2 bases clipped from V and 4 bases from J, the junction kept 2 bases outside the gene matches. The DNA of the CDR3 is TGTGCCAGCAGTTACGGGACAGATTATAATTCACCCCTCCACTTT. Its translation is CASSYGTDYNSPLHF.

The J gene is TRBJ1-2, the V gene TRBV28; the match to TRBD1 covers 9 bases. This CDR3 region has 13 residues. Germline values: CDR1 MDHEN, CDR2 SYDVKM. J was trimmed by 8 bases and V by 7 bases; bases with no gene match: 8. The DNA for the CDR3 is TGTGCCAGCACTGTGGGGACAGGGATGGGCTACACCTTC. Protein sequence: CASTVGTGMGYTF.

V is TRBV7-9 and J is TRBJ2-3; D is possibly TRBD2 (6 bases). Trimming removed 2 bases from V and 6 bases from J, with 15 bases in between. CDR3 length: 15 residues. The germline CDR1 and CDR2 sequences are SEHNR and FQNEAQ (reference sequence). The CDR3 region is CASSLIGGEVDTQYF. CDR3 coding DNA: TGTGCCAGCAGCTTAATAGGAGGGGAAGTTGATACGCAGTATTTT.

The V gene is TRBV5-1, the J gene TRBJ2-5; D may be TRBD2 (6 bases). The CDR3 covers 16 residues. V was shortened by 0 bases and J by 4 bases, with 16 bases between the two germline ends. Per germline, CDR1 SGHRS and CDR2 YFSETQ. CDR3 in DNA: TGCGCCAGCAGCTTGGCACGACGGGGGTTGGGAGAGACCCAGTACTTC. This encodes CASSLARRGLGETQYF. The entire variable domain, with the rest obtained from reference TRBV5-1 and TRBJ2-5, is as follows: KAGVTQTPRYLIKTRGQQVTLSCSPISGHRSVSWYQQTPGQGLQFLFEYFSETQRNKGNFPGRFSGRQFSNSRSEMNVSTLELGDSALYLCASSLARRGLGETQYFGPGTRLLVL.

V gene TRBV13 combines with J gene TRBJ2-2, with D maybe TRBD1 (5 bases). The germline CDR1 and CDR2 sequences are PRHDT and FYEKMQ (reference sequence). This CDR3 comprises 15 residues. Trimming shortened V by 1 base and J by 3 bases, and 9 bases separated the two germline ends. DNA of the CDR3: TGTGCCAGCAGCTTAGAAGGGGTCGACACCGGGGAGCTGTTTTTT. Its protein is CASSLEGVDTGELFF.

The rearrangement uses TRBV28 and TRBJ2-2; no reliable D call. The ends were cut back, 5 bases at V and 13 bases at J, with 17 bases in the middle. The CDR3 loop spans 13 amino acids. Germline-derived CDR1 and CDR2 are MDHEN and SYDVKM. The DNA for the CDR3 is TGTGCCAGCAGTGATCCGCCCGGCGGTCGGCTGTTTTTT. Its translation: CASSDPPGGRLFF.

V usage is TRBV6-5 and J usage is TRBJ2-5; TRBD2 might be the D (7 bases). Trimming removed 2 bases from V and 7 bases from J, with 20 bases in between. The CDR3 contains 16 residues. From germline, CDR1 is MNHEY and CDR2 SVGAGI. This chain's CDR3 is CASSYAGGAGFATQYF. As DNA, the CDR3 is TGTGCCAGCAGTTACGCTGGGGGGGCGGGTTTCGCGACCCAGTACTTC.

This chain connects TRBV7-8 to TRBJ2-3; TRBD1 might be the D (5 bases). With 1 base removed from V and 5 bases from J, the gap between germline ends came to 28 bases. The CDR3 runs 20 residues. Germline lookup yields CDR1 SGHVS and CDR2 FQNEAQ. The CDR3 DNA is TGTGCCAGCAGCTTAGTGCAACAGGTTTACAATCGGGTGGCACAAGATACGCAGTATTTT. This translates into CASSLVQQVYNRVAQDTQYF.

This chain joins TRBV9 and TRBJ2-1; D is unclear. The CDR3 consists of 13 residues. The germline V and J ends were trimmed by 7 bases and 6 bases, with 14 bases remaining between them. Germline CDR1 and CDR2: SGDLS and YYNGEE. The CDR3 bases are TGTGCCAGCTCCCTCCAACCGGGCAATGAGCAGTTCTTC. Amino acid sequence: CASSLQPGNEQFF.

The chain employs TRBV12-5 and TRBJ1-4; 7 nucleotides line up with TRBD1. V lost 5 bases to trimming and J lost 3 bases; unmatched junction nucleotides: 12. The CDR3 totals 17 residues. Looked up from germline, CDR1 is LGHNT and CDR2 is FRNRAP. The CDR3 DNA reads as TGTGCTAGTGGTAACCCTCGACAGGGTCGGGCTAATGAAAAACTGTTTTTT. Translating it yields CASGNPRQGRANEKLFF.

The rearrangement links TRBV6-1 to TRBJ2-7; D might be TRBD1 (6 bases). Germline CDR1 reads MNHNS; CDR2 reads SASEGT. The CDR3 is 13 residues long. Between the trimmed V and J ends, which lost 8 bases and 3 bases, there was a span of 14 bases. The DNA of the CDR3 is TGTGCCAGCCACGAGCGGACAGTCTACGAGCAGTACTTC. It translates to CASHERTVYEQYF.

A single count supports this clone. This chain joins TRBV11-2 and TRBJ2-3, with D tentatively TRBD2 (5 bases). Germline values: CDR1 SGHAT, CDR2 FQNNGV. With 1 base removed from V and 4 bases from J, the gap between germline ends came to 9 bases. This CDR3 comprises 14 residues. The CDR3: CASSLGLAADTQYF. CDR3 bases: TGTGCCAGCAGCTTAGGGCTAGCTGCAGATACGCAGTATTTT. The full variable domain, its missing parts supplied by reference TRBV11-2 and TRBJ2-3, is EAGVAQSPRYKIIEKRQSVAFWCNPISGHATLYWYQQILGQGPKLLIQFQNNGVVDDSQLPKDRFSAERLKGVDSTLKIQPAKLEDSAVYLCASSLGLAADTQYFGPGTRLTVL.

This chain joins TRBV28 and TRBJ1-2, with TRBD1 identical over 8 bases. This CDR3 comprises 17 residues. Germline CDR1 MDHEN, CDR2 SYDVKM. The V gene end was trimmed by 6 bases and the J gene end by 0 bases; junction bases not matched to a gene: 12. CDR3 bases: TGTGCCAGCAGCCTTACGGCAGGGGGCTGGTCTAACTATGGCTACACCTTC. It translates to CASSLTAGGWSNYGYTF.

This clone was detected only a few times. V and J are TRBV29-1 and TRBJ2-5; tentative D call: TRBD2 (6 bases). V shed 1 base and J shed 5 bases, with 11 bases lying between them. Germline CDR1 is SQVTM and CDR2 is ANQGSEA. There are 13 residues in the CDR3. CDR3 sequence: CSVEGGAGETQYF. CDR3 sequence (DNA): TGCAGCGTTGAAGGCGGGGCGGGGGAGACCCAGTACTTC.

The rearrangement links TRBV5-6 to TRBJ2-5, with a weak D call TRBD2 (7 bases). The germline V gene encodes CDR1 SGHDT and CDR2 YYEEEE. The V end lost 1 base, the J end lost 5 bases, and 15 bases lay between the germline ends. The CDR3 extends over 15 amino acids. CDR3 region: CASSLRGGAGETQYF. CDR3 bases: TGTGCCAGCAGCTTGCGAGGGGGGGCCGGGGAGACCCAGTACTTC.

The chain has TRBV5-8 and TRBJ2-7, with unresolved D. Germline V lookup: CDR1 SGHTS, CDR2 YDEGEE. The ends were cut back, 0 bases at V and 3 bases at J, with 10 bases in the middle. The CDR3 totals 14 residues. For the CDR3, the DNA is TGTGCCAGCAGCTTGGAAACAAGACTCTACGAGCAGTACTTC. This codes for CASSLETRLYEQYF.

The V and J genes are TRBV5-1 and TRBJ2-1; 8 nucleotides align to TRBD2. This CDR3 is 15 amino acids long. CDR1 SGHRS and CDR2 YFSETQ come from the germline V gene. The junction had 12 bases not matched to a gene; V was cut back by 4 bases and J by 9 bases. The CDR3 region is CASSLRGATTAEQFF. The CDR3 DNA reads TGCGCCAGCAGCCTGCGGGGGGCGACGACAGCTGAGCAGTTCTTC.

In regard to this clone: Other DNA sequences in this specimen translate into the identical CDR3. The chain recombines TRBV6-5 with TRBJ2-7; D perhaps matches TRBD1 (6 bases). V was trimmed by 9 bases and J by 1 base, leaving 13 bases between them. Germline V gives CDR1 MNHEY, CDR2 SVGAGI. The CDR3 spans 13 residues. CDR3 coding DNA: TGTGCCAGTAGAGAGACAGGATCCTACGAGCAGTACTTC. Its protein is CASRETGSYEQYF.

With respect to this clone: Within the sample, other DNA sequences also encode this same CDR3. The V call is TRBV27, the J call TRBJ2-7, with D possibly TRBD2 on 5 matching bases. This CDR3 region has 14 residues. Germline V gene data show CDR1 as MNHEY and CDR2 as SMNVEV (reference sequence). V was trimmed by 4 bases and J by 0 bases, leaving 10 bases between them. In DNA form, the CDR3 reads TGTGCCAGCAGTTGGGATCGGGACTCCTACGAGCAGTACTTC. Translating it yields CASSWDRDSYEQYF.

This clone was detected only a few times. J is TRBJ2-6 and V is TRBV7-2; TRBD2 is a possible D gene (5 bases). Germline-derived CDR1 and CDR2 are SGHTA and FQGNSA. Trimming took off 4 bases at V and 4 bases at J, with 17 bases between the two ends. The CDR3 has 17 amino acids. Written as DNA, the CDR3 is TGTGCCAGCAGCTCCCACTCCAACGGGATCGGGGCCAACGTCCTGACTTTC. This gives the protein CASSSHSNGIGANVLTF. Based on the CDR3 plus reference TRBV7-2 and TRBJ2-6, the full variable domain is GAGVSQSPSNKVTEKGKDVELRCDPISGHTALYWYRQSLGQGLEFLIYFQGNSAPDKSGLPSDRFSAERTGGSVSTLTIQRTQQEDSAVYLCASSSHSNGIGANVLTFGAGSRLTVL.

The V gene is TRBV5-4, the J gene TRBJ1-1; D gene unclear. Germline CDR1 and CDR2: SGHNT and YYREEE (reference sequence). The CDR3 is made up of 14 amino acids. V was clipped by 0 bases and J by 0 bases, with 6 bases between them. The CDR3 DNA is TGTGCCAGCAGCTTGGGTGAGATGAACACTGAAGCTTTCTTT. Encoded protein: CASSLGEMNTEAFF.

This clone was observed many times. The genes are TRBV27 and TRBJ2-7, with 11 bases identical to TRBD1. Trimming at V came to 6 bases and at J to 6 bases, leaving 13 bases not matched to a gene. There are 16 residues in the CDR3. The germline V gene encodes CDR1 MNHEY and CDR2 SMNVEV (reference sequence). CDR3 sequence: CASRTLGQGALGEQYF. Here the CDR3 DNA reads TGTGCCAGCAGGACCTTAGGACAGGGGGCATTGGGCGAGCAGTACTTC.

The V gene is TRBV5-4, the J gene TRBJ1-1, with unresolved D. The CDR3 length is 14 residues. Trimming shortened V by 0 bases and J by 0 bases, and 6 bases separated the two germline ends. From germline, CDR1 is SGHNT and CDR2 YYREEE (reference sequence). CDR3 DNA sequence: TGTGCCAGCAGCTTGGACAGCCTGAACACTGAAGCTTTCTTT. Translating gives CASSLDSLNTEAFF.

This clone was detected a few times. V gene TRBV2 combines with J gene TRBJ1-6, with D possibly being TRBD1 (5 bases). The CDR3 has 14 amino acids. Germline V gene data show CDR1 as SNHLY and CDR2 as FYNNEI. Trimming took off 9 bases at V and 14 bases at J, with 23 bases between the two ends. The CDR3 is CASIEGTGAVALHF. The CDR3 DNA is TGTGCCAGTATCGAAGGGACGGGAGCTGTGGCCCTCCACTTT. Together with reference TRBV2 and TRBJ1-6, the CDR3 gives the full variable domain: EPEVTQTPSHQVTQMGQEVILRCVPISNHLYFYWYRQILGQKVEFLVSFYNNEISEKSEIFDDQFSVERPDGSNFTLKIRSTKLEDSAMYFCASIEGTGAVALHFGNGTRLTVT.

This clone was picked up many times. This chain joins TRBV5-4 and TRBJ2-7; TRBD1 might be the D (6 bases). The CDR3 runs 15 residues. V lost 3 bases to trimming and J lost 3 bases, with 16 bases between them. From germline, CDR1 is SGHNT and CDR2 YYREEE (reference sequence). This chain's CDR3 is CASSYGTNVIYEQYF. In DNA, the CDR3 is TGTGCCAGCAGCTATGGGACAAATGTGATCTACGAGCAGTACTTC. Together with reference TRBV5-4 and TRBJ2-7, the CDR3 gives the full variable domain: ETGVTQSPTHLIKTRGQQVTLRCSSQSGHNTVSWYQQALGQGPQFIFQYYREEENGRGNFPPRFSGLQFPNYSSELNVNALELDDSALYLCASSYGTNVIYEQYFGPGTRLTVT.

Only a few counts were recorded for this clone. The chain couples TRBV4-1 to TRBJ1-2, with D perhaps TRBD1 (5 bases). V lost 0 bases and J lost 4, with 9 bases in between. Germline V lookup: CDR1 MGHRA, CDR2 YSYEKL. The CDR3 contains 14 residues. The CDR3 sequence: CASSQDQGSYGYTF. The CDR3 nucleotides read TGCGCCAGCAGCCAAGATCAGGGTAGCTATGGCTACACCTTC.

This chain connects TRBV29-1 to TRBJ2-3, with a weak D call TRBD2 (5 bases). V lost 8 bases and J lost 0, with 12 bases in between. The CDR3 has 13 residues. CDR1 and CDR2 (germline): SQVTM, ANQGSEA. CDR3 sequence reads: CSWSSESTDTQYF. Written as DNA, the CDR3 is TGCAGCTGGAGTAGCGAGAGCACAGATACGCAGTATTTT.

This chain connects TRBV5-1 to TRBJ2-2, with 8 bases lining up with TRBD2. Germline lookup yields CDR1 SGHRS and CDR2 YFSETQ. Unmatched junction bases numbered 8, after V lost 1 base and J lost 6 bases. This CDR3 has 16 residues. In DNA, the CDR3 is TGCGCCAGCAGCTTGAATCCGGGGGGGCAATCCGGGGAGCTGTTTTTT. The encoded protein is CASSLNPGGQSGELFF.

This clone has just a few counts. This sequence joins TRBV6-5 and TRBJ2-3; 11 positions agree with TRBD2. The germline CDR1 and CDR2 sequences are MNHEY and SVGAGI. This CDR3 spans 15 amino acids. V dropped 4 bases and J dropped 6; count of bases not matched to a gene: 6. CDR3 coding DNA: TGTGCCAGCAGTTCCTCACTAGCGGGGGTCGATACGCAGTATTTT. It encodes CASSSSLAGVDTQYF.